The clone carrying this T cell receptor (beta chain) occurred many times. The sample originates from a study of CD8+CD57+ T cells in acquired aplastic anemia. The CDR3 consists of 15 residues. Germline V gene sequence: CDR1 DFQATT, CDR2 SNEGSKA (reference sequence). The junction had 8 bases not matched to a gene; V was cut back by 5 bases and J by 4 bases. The use of genomic DNA as template underpinned the TCR beta VDJ and CDR3 profiling. TCRdb re-called the reads through MiXCR, storing one row per CDR3 protein. The sample lists approximately 190,000 distinct CDR3 sequences, less than 60% seen once, with about 9.7% in the top ten. Patients picked for sequencing had shown CD8+CD57+ cell expansion detected by flow cytometry.

V and J are TRBV20-1 and TRBJ2-6; 7 positions match TRBD1. The material sequenced was sorted CD4+, CD8+, or CD8+CD57+ T cells (not recorded which) from PBMCs. This clonotype originated in a human donor with aplastic anemia. The CDR3 DNA is TGCAGTGCTCGTGAAGGGGGCCGAGGGGCCAACGTCCTGACTTTC. Translated: CSAREGGRGANVLTF.